A single sample gave rise to the 28 T cell receptor beta chains below, sequenced in a study of blood T cell repertoires in COVID-19. TCRdb keeps only in-frame clones here, not all; method: immunoSEQ multiplex PCR. This table has roughly 48,000 clones, around 80% appearing once. Sequences were obtained from peripheral blood. Receptor source: a human donor in a cohort sampled during active COVID-19.

The chain has TRBV5-4 and TRBJ2-7, with 7 bases matching TRBD1. This CDR3 spans 13 amino acids. The ends lost 4 bases at V and 5 bases at J; junction bases unmatched: 6. Germline CDR1 and CDR2: SGHNT and YYREEE (reference sequence). DNA of the CDR3: TGTGCCAGCAGCCCGAACGACAGGGACGAGCAGTACTTC. It encodes CASSPNDRDEQYF.

CDR3 DNA sequence: TGTGCCAGCAGCCTCGCGGGACTTGCGCCCCTCTACACCTTC. Its protein product is CASSLAGLAPLYTF. The chain joins TRBV7-9 to TRBJ1-2; D is possibly TRBD1 (5 bases). The CDR3 runs 14 residues. CDR1 is SEHNR and CDR2 is FQNEAQ in the germline V gene (reference sequence). Trimming stripped 5 bases from V and 10 bases from J, with 20 bases between.

V is TRBV7-2 and J is TRBJ2-3, with D possibly TRBD2 on 6 matching bases. V shed 3 bases and J shed 7 bases, with 11 bases lying between them. CDR1 is SGHTA, CDR2 FQGNSA, per germline. This CDR3 is 13 amino acids long. CDR3 amino acids: CASSLGLLNTQYF. CDR3 nucleotides: TGTGCCAGCAGCTTGGGACTCCTCAATACGCAGTATTTT. Looking up the rest from reference TRBV7-2 and TRBJ2-3 gives the full variable domain: GAGVSQSPSNKVTEKGKDVELRCDPISGHTALYWYRQSLGQGLEFLIYFQGNSAPDKSGLPSDRFSAERTGGSVSTLTIQRTQQEDSAVYLCASSLGLLNTQYFGPGTRLTVL.

The CDR3 spells CASSFRRQQAYSGANVLTF. The CDR3 DNA is TGTGCCAGCAGTTTTAGACGCCAACAGGCATACTCTGGGGCCAACGTCCTGACTTTC. V is TRBV27 and J is TRBJ2-6; tentative D call: TRBD1 (5 bases). This CDR3 comprises 19 residues. V was shortened by 3 bases and J by 0 bases, with 18 bases between the two germline ends. Germline assignment: CDR1 MNHEY and CDR2 SMNVEV (reference sequence).

This chain joins TRBV19 and TRBJ2-1; 13 bases are shared with TRBD2. With V trimmed by 5 bases and J by 7 bases, 8 bases remained unmatched. This CDR3 has 16 residues. The V gene's germline CDR1 is LNHDA and CDR2 SQIVND (reference sequence). CDR3 in DNA: TGTGCCAGTAGTCCACTAGCGGGGGGGCTCGTAAATGAGCAGTTCTTC. This translates into CASSPLAGGLVNEQFF.

The J gene is TRBJ1-2, the V gene TRBV7-9; 8 bases are a match to TRBD1. Looked up from germline, CDR1 is SEHNR and CDR2 is FQNEAQ (reference sequence). V shed 5 bases, J shed 9 bases, and the junction held 8 bases outside the gene matches. This CDR3 contains 13 residues. This chain's CDR3 is CASSPPGQESYTF. CDR3 nucleotide sequence: TGTGCCAGCAGCCCCCCGGGACAGGAGAGCTACACCTTC.

DNA for the CDR3: TGTGCCAGCAGCGTATCTAGCGGGGGTGTGGATACGCAGTATTTT. Its translation: CASSVSSGGVDTQYF. The genes are TRBV9 and TRBJ2-3; 10 bases map to TRBD2. The germline gives CDR1 SGDLS, CDR2 YYNGEE. The CDR3 is 15 residues long. V lost 1 base to trimming and J lost 6 bases; unmatched junction nucleotides: 5. Full variable domain (remainder filled in from reference TRBV9 and TRBJ2-3): DSGVTQTPKHLITATGQRVTLRCSPRSGDLSVYWYQQSLDQGLQFLIQYYNGEERAKGNILERFSAQQFPDLHSELNLSSLELGDSALYFCASSVSSGGVDTQYFGPGTRLTVL.

The chain couples TRBV11-2 to TRBJ2-7; D might be TRBD2 (5 bases). In germline, CDR1 is SGHAT, CDR2 FQNNGV. Trimming left V 7 bases short and J 0 bases short, with 16 bases between. CDR3 length equals 15 residues. CDR3 protein: CASTRRMTRSYEQYF. CDR3 DNA sequence: TGTGCCAGCACCCGGAGGATGACACGCTCCTACGAGCAGTACTTC. The full variable domain, with the rest looked up from reference TRBV11-2 and TRBJ2-7, is EAGVAQSPRYKIIEKRQSVAFWCNPISGHATLYWYQQILGQGPKLLIQFQNNGVVDDSQLPKDRFSAERLKGVDSTLKIQPAKLEDSAVYLCASTRRMTRSYEQYFGPGTRLTVT.

The rearrangement links TRBV13 to TRBJ2-3; 8 bases fit TRBD1. Germline lookup yields CDR1 PRHDT and CDR2 FYEKMQ (reference sequence). After removal of 7 bases from V and 0 bases from J, the junction contained 15 bases not matched to a gene. The CDR3 loop spans 18 amino acids. The CDR3 here is CASTDGQGWKPSTDTQYF. The CDR3 DNA is TGTGCCAGCACCGACGGACAGGGCTGGAAACCTAGCACAGATACGCAGTATTTT. The complete variable domain, with remaining parts taken from reference TRBV13 and TRBJ2-3, reads AAGVIQSPRHLIKEKRETATLKCYPIPRHDTVYWYQQGPGQDPQFLISFYEKMQSDKGSIPDRFSAQQFSDYHSELNMSSLELGDSALYFCASTDGQGWKPSTDTQYFGPGTRLTVL.

The rearrangement uses TRBV27 and TRBJ1-1; D not certain. The germline V and J ends were trimmed by 6 bases and 4 bases, with 21 bases remaining between them. Germline CDR1 is MNHEY and CDR2 is SMNVEV (reference sequence). The CDR3 sequence is 16 residues long. CDR3 sequence: CASRPQWFGDSTEAFF. DNA for the CDR3: TGTGCCAGCAGGCCCCAATGGTTCGGGGATAGCACTGAAGCTTTCTTT.

The chain joins TRBV4-2 to TRBJ2-7; D unclear. The CDR3 extends over 14 amino acids. Trimming stripped 0 bases from V and 0 bases from J, with 6 bases between. Germline values: CDR1 LGHNA, CDR2 YNFKEQ. This CDR3 is CASSQELSSYEQYF. The CDR3 nucleotides are TGTGCCAGCAGCCAAGAATTATCCTCCTACGAGCAGTACTTC.

This sequence joins TRBV6-5 and TRBJ1-6; D is unclear. V dropped 2 bases and J dropped 15 bases, with 8 bases sitting between them. The length of the CDR3 is 11 residues. Looked up from germline, CDR1 is MNHEY and CDR2 is SVGAGI. The CDR3 here is CASSYGQNLHF. The CDR3 DNA reads as TGTGCCAGCAGTTACGGGCAAAACCTCCACTTT.

This clone was observed once. The sample has other DNA sequences that encode this CDR3 too. The V call is TRBV5-1, the J call TRBJ2-7, with 7 positions matching TRBD2. The junction had 9 bases not matched to a gene; V was cut back by 4 bases and J by 2 bases. The CDR3 spans 15 residues. The V gene's germline CDR1 is SGHRS and CDR2 YFSETQ. The CDR3 sequence is CASSPGGTGTYEQYF. In DNA, the CDR3 is TGCGCCAGCAGCCCCGGGGGGACGGGAACCTACGAGCAGTACTTC.

In DNA, the CDR3 is TGTGCCAGCAGTGACTTTTCACAGGCCTACGAGCAGTACTTC. Protein: CASSDFSQAYEQYF. V and J are TRBV2 and TRBJ2-7, with TRBD1 as a possible D gene (5 bases). The CDR3 is 14 amino acids. Germline V gives CDR1 SNHLY, CDR2 FYNNEI. The germline V and J ends were trimmed by 3 bases and 2 bases, with 11 bases remaining between them.

V is TRBV19 and J is TRBJ2-1, with TRBD2 matching over 10 bases. Germline lookup yields CDR1 LNHDA and CDR2 SQIVND (reference sequence). V was clipped by 3 bases and J by 6 bases; unmatched bases: 8. This CDR3 region has 16 residues. CDR3 region: CASSILTSGVANEQFF. The CDR3 DNA is TGTGCCAGTAGTATTCTCACTAGCGGGGTAGCCAATGAGCAGTTCTTC.

The V and J genes are TRBV7-3 and TRBJ2-5, with 11 bases aligning to TRBD2. The ends lost 4 bases at V and 4 bases at J; junction bases unmatched: 2. Germline lookup yields CDR1 SGHTA and CDR2 FQGTGA. This CDR3 spans 14 amino acids. CDR3 nucleotide sequence: TGTGCCAGCAGCTCAGGACTAGCGGGAGAGACCCAGTACTTC. Translation: CASSSGLAGETQYF. The complete variable domain, with remaining parts taken from reference TRBV7-3 and TRBJ2-5, reads GAGVSQTPSNKVTEKGKYVELRCDPISGHTALYWYRQSLGQGPEFLIYFQGTGAADDSGLPNDRFFAVRPEGSVSTLKIQRTERGDSAVYLCASSSGLAGETQYFGPGTRLLVL.

V usage is TRBV5-5 and J usage is TRBJ1-5; D is perhaps TRBD1 (6 bases). Germline CDR1 SGHKS, CDR2 YYEKEE (reference sequence). The CDR3 has 13 residues. V gave up 0 bases and J gave up 9 bases, with 10 bases separating them. The CDR3 loop is CASSLDLQGPQHF. DNA of the CDR3: TGTGCCAGCAGCTTGGATCTACAGGGGCCCCAGCATTTT.

The V call is TRBV7-8, the J call TRBJ2-7, with 10 bases fitting TRBD2. The germline gives CDR1 SGHVS, CDR2 FQNEAQ. J was trimmed by 5 bases and V by 4 bases; bases with no gene match: 11. The CDR3 is 16 amino acids. The CDR3 loop is CASSWHSGGRGDEQYF. Written as DNA, the CDR3 is TGTGCCAGCAGCTGGCATAGCGGGGGGCGGGGTGACGAGCAGTACTTC.

This clone was detected once. In DNA form, the CDR3 reads TGTGCCACAGGGACTAGCGGGACCACCGGGGAGCTGTTTTTT. Encoded protein: CATGTSGTTGELFF. The rearrangement uses TRBV4-2 and TRBJ2-2; the match to TRBD2 covers 13 bases. The CDR3 spans 14 residues. V gave up 10 bases and J gave up 4 bases; unmatched junction bases: 3. Germline V lookup: CDR1 LGHNA, CDR2 YNFKEQ.

The V gene is TRBV4-1, the J gene TRBJ2-1; 15 bases are shared with TRBD2. Germline V gene data show CDR1 as MGHRA and CDR2 as YSYEKL. The CDR3 consists of 16 residues. V dropped 3 bases and J dropped 6; count of bases not matched to a gene: 3. CDR3 residues: CASSHGLAGGFNEQFF. CDR3 coding DNA: TGCGCCAGCAGCCACGGACTAGCGGGGGGGTTCAATGAGCAGTTCTTC.

This chain uses TRBV7-8 with TRBJ2-7, with 7 bases matching TRBD2. The CDR3 loop spans 13 amino acids. The germline CDR1 and CDR2 sequences are SGHVS and FQNEAQ. The V gene end was trimmed by 4 bases and the J gene end by 4 bases; junction bases not matched to a gene: 4. CDR3 sequence: CASSYGGSYEQYF. CDR3 coding DNA: TGTGCCAGCAGCTACGGGGGGTCATACGAGCAGTACTTC.

A single count supports this clone. The rearrangement uses TRBV4-1 and TRBJ1-4; 8 bases align to TRBD1. V shed 2 bases, J shed 4 bases, and the junction held 3 bases outside the gene matches. The CDR3 consists of 15 residues. The germline gives CDR1 MGHRA, CDR2 YSYEKL. CDR3 amino acids: CASSQKGQDNEKLFF. CDR3 in DNA: TGCGCCAGCAGCCAAAAGGGACAGGATAATGAAAAACTGTTTTTT.

In this sample, this clone turned up a few times. The V call is TRBV6-6, the J call TRBJ1-2; possibly TRBD1 for D (5 bases). Trimming removed 6 bases from V and 0 bases from J, with 14 bases in between. This CDR3 is 15 amino acids long. Looked up from germline, CDR1 is MNHNY and CDR2 is SVGAGI (reference sequence). In DNA form, the CDR3 reads TGTGCCAGCAGGGGTGGGAGGGGCACTAACTATGGCTACACCTTC. Encoded protein: CASRGGRGTNYGYTF.

The J gene is TRBJ2-7, the V gene TRBV30, with a weak D call TRBD1 (6 bases). From germline, CDR1 is GTSNPN and CDR2 SVGIG (reference sequence). V lost 0 bases, J lost 9 bases, and 12 bases lay in between. The CDR3 loop spans 12 amino acids. The CDR3 DNA is TGTGCCTGGAGTGTACAGGGCGTTAGGCAGTACTTC. Residues: CAWSVQGVRQYF.

V usage is TRBV2 and J usage is TRBJ2-1; no reliable D call. CDR3 length: 14 amino acids. Trimming removed 4 bases from V and 6 bases from J, with 13 bases in between. Germline V CDR1 and CDR2: SNHLY, FYNNEI. DNA of the CDR3: TGTGCCAGCAGTGTTTCTAGAATCCCCAATGAGCAGTTCTTC. Protein sequence: CASSVSRIPNEQFF. The full variable domain, its missing parts supplied by reference TRBV2 and TRBJ2-1, is EPEVTQTPSHQVTQMGQEVILRCVPISNHLYFYWYRQILGQKVEFLVSFYNNEISEKSEIFDDQFSVERPDGSNFTLKIRSTKLEDSAMYFCASSVSRIPNEQFFGPGTRLTVL.

The J gene is TRBJ1-3, the V gene TRBV9; TRBD1 aligns across 12 bases. This CDR3 spans 16 amino acids. The junction had 6 bases not matched to a gene; V was cut back by 0 bases and J by 8 bases. CDR1 is SGDLS and CDR2 is YYNGEE in the germline V gene. Written as DNA, the CDR3 is TGTGCCAGCAGCGTAGCCGGGACAGGGGGCGAAGACACCATATATTTT. It is translated as CASSVAGTGGEDTIYF.

The J gene is TRBJ2-7, the V gene TRBV6-5, with 8 bases fitting TRBD1. V lost 0 bases and J lost 4; bases outside the gene matches: 8. Germline V CDR1 and CDR2: MNHEY, SVGAGI. The CDR3 extends over 16 amino acids. CDR3 amino acids: CASSYSSTGAGYEQYF. The CDR3 DNA is TGTGCCAGCAGTTACTCCTCGACAGGGGCGGGGTACGAGCAGTACTTC.

The count of this clone is one. The chain is built from TRBV3-1 (or the pseudogene TRBV3-2) and TRBJ2-2; perhaps TRBD1 as D (6 bases). There are 16 residues in the CDR3. Trimming left V 0 bases short and J 6 bases short, with 14 bases between. Germline CDR1 LGHDT, CDR2 YNNKEL (reference sequence). The CDR3 DNA follows: TGTGCCAGCAGCCAAGAGCTGGGACAATTTGCCGGGGAGCTGTTTTTT. It is translated as CASSQELGQFAGELFF.